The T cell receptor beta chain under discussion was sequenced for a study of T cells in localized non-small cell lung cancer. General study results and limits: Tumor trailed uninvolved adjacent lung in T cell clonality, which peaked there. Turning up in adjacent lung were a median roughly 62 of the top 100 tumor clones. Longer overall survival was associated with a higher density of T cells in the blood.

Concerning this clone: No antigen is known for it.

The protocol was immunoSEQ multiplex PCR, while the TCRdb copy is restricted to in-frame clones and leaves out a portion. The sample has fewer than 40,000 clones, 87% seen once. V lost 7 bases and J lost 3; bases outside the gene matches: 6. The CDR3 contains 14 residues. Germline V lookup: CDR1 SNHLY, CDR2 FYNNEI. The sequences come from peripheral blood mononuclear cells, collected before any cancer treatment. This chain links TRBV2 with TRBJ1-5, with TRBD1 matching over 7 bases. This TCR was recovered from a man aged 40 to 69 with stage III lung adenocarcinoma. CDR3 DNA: TGTGCCAGCACCCCCGACAGGGTCAATCAGCCCCAGCATTTT. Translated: CASTPDRVNQPQHF.